This TCR beta chain derives from a study of blood T cell repertoires in COVID-19 (TCRdb year 2020). With respect to the entire study: Collaborator samples came from the United States, Italy and Spain and covered acute and convalescent phases of COVID-19. Where HLA class I and class II types were available, the types were taken from metadata supplied by the sample provider, not from assay-based typing. A de-identified subject ID, COVID-19 status, age in years and sex were almost always included in the sample metadata. The repertoires were released in a freely available public database meant as a resource for research on the immune response to SARS-CoV-2. Deeply sampled blood TCRbeta repertoires from subjects exposed to, actively infected with, or recovered from COVID-19 were included in the dataset. Samples were obtained from the ongoing ImmuneRACE study (first 160 participants) and from roughly 1,300 subjects provided by 6 global collaborators. The material from the prospective study consisted of cDNA or gDNA derived from T cells, B-cell-depleted T cells, or PBMCs.

The immunoSEQ Assay, a bias-controlled multiplex PCR, was used to amplify TCRbeta CDR3 regions from genomic DNA. The paper's data handling went like this. The number of nucleated cells in each sample was estimated by amplification of reference gene primers within the assay. Sequence reads were collapsed and filtered to measure the absolute abundance of every unique TCRbeta CDR3 rearrangement. For each sample, productive Simpson clonality was calculated by taking the square root of Simpson's diversity index across productive rearrangements. TCRdb mirrors the immuneACCESS table, restricted to in-frame sequences. Some clones are absent from its copies; in checked studies, under half trace to an unresolved V gene, and the reason for the others is unknown. The V and J calls and the clone size are those of that table, but D and trimming were determined from the DNA. This sample is represented by 75,000 to 80,000 clones; around 84% of them were singletons. Approximately 11% of the sample goes to the ten largest clones.

One collaborating source in Seattle enrolled patients during active infection and followed them longitudinally through the course of disease. Whole blood was collected in K2EDTA tubes by collaborating institutions according to the institutions' own protocols. For TCRbeta analysis, collaborator samples were shipped as frozen whole blood, as isolated PBMCs, or as DNA extracted from either sample type. What the work shows at the level of the full study, not this receptor alone: How much clinical and demographic metadata was included differed by source and by participant, and the metadata was provided uncurated.

Notes on this clone: No antigen is known for it. No much larger clone is present one base from it, and per-base qualities are unavailable.

From a lookup of the germline V gene (reference sequence), CDR1 and CDR2 are SGHNT and YYREEE. The CDR3 starts with the cysteine, ends with the phenylalanine, and has 14 residues. Here the CDR3 DNA is all that survives: 42 bases in frame from base 1. Trimming costs V 2 bases and J 5 bases, and their ends lie 10 bases apart. This clonotype originated in a man in his sixties with COVID-19, enrolled during active disease. The sequence is built from TRBV5-4 and TRBJ2-2; the D gene is possibly TRBD2, with 6 bases matching. The sample comprised peripheral blood. The CDR3 has the sequence CASSLLGGTGELFF. At the DNA level, the sequence is TGTGCCAGCAGCTTATTGGGGGGTACCGGGGAGCTGTTTTTT. Outside the CDR3, residues come from the reference TRBV5-4 and TRBJ2-2 proteins, so the full variable domain is: ETGVTQSPTHLIKTRGQQVTLRCSSQSGHNTVSWYQQALGQGPQFIFQYYREEENGRGNFPPRFSGLQFPNYSSELNVNALELDDSALYLCASSLLGGTGELFFGEGSRLTVL.